This TCR beta chain was captured in a study of monozygotic twins with inflammatory bowel disease. The UMIs carried a 6-nucleotide sample barcode, and they were added by template switching. TCRdb reanalyzed the 5' RACE reads, giving one entry per CDR3 protein sequence and no DNA. The listing records roughly 160,000 distinct CDR3 sequences. There are 12 residues in the CDR3. Germline V gene sequence: CDR1 DFQATT, CDR2 SNEGSKA (reference sequence). The sequence came from a human donor with ulcerative colitis or Crohn's disease, or a healthy co-twin of an affected twin (not recorded which). The chain combines TRBV20-1 with TRBJ1-4; TCRdb proposes TRBD1, but this gene call is untestable without DNA. The sample taken for sequencing was blood. CDR3 loop: CSAPGQDEKLFF.